What follows describes a single T cell receptor (beta chain). Germline CDR1 reads LGHNT; CDR2 reads FRNRAP. The CDR3 consists of 14 residues. Trimming left V 1 base short and J 2 bases short, with 7 bases between. The sample belongs to a study of OX40 agonist ivuxolimab in advanced cancers. Clones were read by immunoSEQ multiplex PCR, and TCRdb kept only the in-frame ones, dropping some. The table shows under 60,000 clones, with roughly nine tenths occurring only once. The sequences come from CD4+ or CD8+ T cells sorted from blood, collected in a trial of the OX40 agonist ivuxolimab. This chain connects TRBV12-5 to TRBJ2-3; D unresolved. This TCR was sampled from an adult with an advanced solid tumor such as melanoma, head and neck, liver or kidney cancer. CDR3 loop: CASGLGYPTDTQYF. The CDR3 nucleotides are TGTGCTAGTGGTTTGGGCTACCCCACAGATACGCAGTATTTT.